Here is one T cell receptor (beta chain) with its context. This entry belongs to a study of blood T cell repertoires in COVID-19. Study-wide background: Collection of acute and convalescent COVID-19 samples took place in the United States, Italy and Spain. T cells, B-cell-depleted T cells, or PBMCs supplied cDNA or gDNA.

Per the study methods: Amplification of reference gene primers was used by the study to estimate nucleated cell counts. The data were produced by immunoSEQ multiplex PCR, yet TCRdb's version contains in-frame clones alone and is incomplete. D and trimming come from the DNA, and the V and J calls and clone size come from that table. Here the sample spans 95,000 to 110,000 clones, 91% being singletons. The germline V gene encodes CDR1 SEHNR and CDR2 FQNEAQ (reference sequence). V shed 5 bases and J 3 bases; nucleotides not matched to a gene: 10. This CDR3 spans 16 amino acids. The chain links TRBV7-9 to TRBJ2-7; 10 bases align to TRBD1. The sequenced material came from peripheral blood. This TCR was recovered from a human donor in a cohort sampled during active COVID-19. The DNA of the CDR3 is TGTGCCAGCAGCAGAGGGACAGGGGTTTCAATCTACGAGCAGTACTTC. This translates into CASSRGTGVSIYEQYF.